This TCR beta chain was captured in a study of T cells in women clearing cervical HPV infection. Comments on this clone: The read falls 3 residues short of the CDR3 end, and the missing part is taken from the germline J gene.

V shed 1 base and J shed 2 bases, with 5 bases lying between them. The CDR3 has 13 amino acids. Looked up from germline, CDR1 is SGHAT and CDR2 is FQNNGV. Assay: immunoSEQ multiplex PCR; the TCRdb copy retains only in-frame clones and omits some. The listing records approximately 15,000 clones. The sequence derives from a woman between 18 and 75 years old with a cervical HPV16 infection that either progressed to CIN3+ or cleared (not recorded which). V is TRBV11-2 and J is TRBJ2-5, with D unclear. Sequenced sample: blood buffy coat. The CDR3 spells CASSLGAQETQYF. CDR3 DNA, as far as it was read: TGTGCCAGCAGCTTAGGGGCGCAAGAGACC.